This TCR beta chain came from a study of blood T cell repertoires in COVID-19. Profiled with immunoSEQ multiplex PCR; TCRdb holds only in-frame clones, not every one. Among about 380,000 clones listed, around 87% were seen once. Germline CDR1 is LNHDA and CDR2 is SQIVND (reference sequence). The J segment lost 3 bases and the V segment lost 5 bases, leaving 4 bases of the junction unmatched. This CDR3 is built from 14 residues. Input material: PBMCs or T cells enriched from blood (not recorded which). The chain combines TRBV19 with TRBJ2-7, with 10 bases that match TRBD1. The receptor comes from a man between 25 and 39 years old who had recovered from COVID-19. CDR3 DNA sequence: TGTGCCAGTAGTTTTCGGACAGGGGGCTACGAGCAGTACTTC. Protein product: CASSFRTGGYEQYF.